This T cell receptor beta chain was sequenced for a study of cytomegalovirus exposure and HLA in healthy donors. Study conclusions and caveats: It was likely that a cluster of highly shared sequence variants was a sequencing artifact. Productive rates of about 87% or about 30% were seen for most TCR beta V segments in an earlier analysis. V- and J-gene trimming of TCR beta was linked (in a later analysis) to a missense DCLRE1C variant.

In the case of this clone: Its antigen is unknown.

CDR3 length equals 17 residues. V shed 6 bases, J shed 0 bases, and the junction held 10 bases outside the gene matches. From germline, CDR1 is KGHSH and CDR2 LQKENI. This PCR relied on a set of 60 Vbeta primers and 13 Jbeta primers. Measured with immunoSEQ multiplex PCR; TCRdb has only the in-frame clones, and not every one. The data contain about 200,000 clones, roughly four fifths of them seen just once; the ten biggest clones take up 2.5% to 3.5%. This receptor was taken from a woman aged 40 to 49 in good health and CMV-seronegative. The specimen was PBMCs. The gene calls are TRBV18 and TRBJ1-5; 8 nucleotides line up with TRBD1. The CDR3 reads CASSPKDRVYSNQPQHF. CDR3 bases: TGTGCCAGCTCCCCTAAGGACAGGGTATATAGCAATCAGCCCCAGCATTTT. Full variable domain (rest looked up from reference TRBV18 and TRBJ1-5): NAGVMQNPRHLVRRRGQEARLRCSPMKGHSHVYWYRQLPEEGLKFMVYLQKENIIDESGMPKERFSAEFPKEGPSILRIQQVVRGDSAAYFCASSPKDRVYSNQPQHFGDGTRLSIL.